This TCR beta chain was identified during a study of blood T cell repertoires in COVID-19. Study-wide context: Acute and convalescent COVID-19 specimens originated in the United States, Italy and Spain.

V gave up 4 bases and J gave up 4 bases; unmatched junction bases: 13. This CDR3 spans 18 amino acids. Germline-derived CDR1 and CDR2 are SGHTA and FQGNSA. Clones were sequenced by immunoSEQ multiplex PCR, and TCRdb holds only the in-frame ones, with some missing. The sample contains approximately 170,000 clones, around four fifths of which appear only once. This chain uses TRBV7-2 with TRBJ1-2, with TRBD1 matching 12 bases. The clonotype comes from a man aged 65 to 79 who had recovered from COVID-19. The sample taken for sequencing was peripheral blood. The CDR3 DNA reads TGTGCCAGCAGCTCGGCCGGGACAGGGGGCTCCACTGGCTATGGCTACACCTTC. It translates to CASSSAGTGGSTGYGYTF.